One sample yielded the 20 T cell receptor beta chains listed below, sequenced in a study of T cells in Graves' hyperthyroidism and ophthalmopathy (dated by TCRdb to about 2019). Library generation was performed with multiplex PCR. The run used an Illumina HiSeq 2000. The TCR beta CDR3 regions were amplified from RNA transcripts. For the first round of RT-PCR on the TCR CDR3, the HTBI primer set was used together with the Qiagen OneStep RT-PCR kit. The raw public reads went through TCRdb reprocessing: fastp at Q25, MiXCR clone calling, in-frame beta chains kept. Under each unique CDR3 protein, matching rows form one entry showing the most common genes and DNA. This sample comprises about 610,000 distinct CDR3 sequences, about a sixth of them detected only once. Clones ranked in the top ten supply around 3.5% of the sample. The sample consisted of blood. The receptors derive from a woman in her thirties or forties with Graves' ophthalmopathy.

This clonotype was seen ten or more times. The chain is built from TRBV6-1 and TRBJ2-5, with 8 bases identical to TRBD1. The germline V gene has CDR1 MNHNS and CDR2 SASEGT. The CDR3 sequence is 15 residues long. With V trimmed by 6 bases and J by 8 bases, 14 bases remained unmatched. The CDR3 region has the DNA TGTGCCAGCAGCCGTACCGGGACAGGTGCTGGTACCCAGTACTTC. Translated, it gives CASSRTGTGAGTQYF.

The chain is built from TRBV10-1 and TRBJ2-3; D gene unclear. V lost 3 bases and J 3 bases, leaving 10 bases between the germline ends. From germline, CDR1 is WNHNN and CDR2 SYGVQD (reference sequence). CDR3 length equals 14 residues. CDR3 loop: CASSELGLTDTQYF. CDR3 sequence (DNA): TGCGCCAGCAGTGAACTTGGGCTTACAGATACGCAGTATTTT.

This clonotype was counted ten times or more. CDR3 region: CSARDPTSGGSTDTQYF. DNA of the CDR3: TGCAGTGCTAGAGATCCTACTAGCGGGGGCAGCACAGATACGCAGTATTTT. The V gene is TRBV20-1, the J gene TRBJ2-3, with TRBD2 matching over 11 bases. Germline assignment: CDR1 DFQATT and CDR2 SNEGSKA (reference sequence). The V segment lost 0 bases and the J segment 0 bases; nucleotides outside the gene matches: 5. This CDR3 has 17 amino acids.

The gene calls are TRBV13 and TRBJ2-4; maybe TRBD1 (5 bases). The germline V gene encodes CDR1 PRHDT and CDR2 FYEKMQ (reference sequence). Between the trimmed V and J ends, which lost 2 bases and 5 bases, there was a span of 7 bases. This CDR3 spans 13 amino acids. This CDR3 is CASSLKGENIQYF. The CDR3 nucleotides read TGTGCCAGCAGCTTAAAAGGGGAAAACATTCAGTACTTC.

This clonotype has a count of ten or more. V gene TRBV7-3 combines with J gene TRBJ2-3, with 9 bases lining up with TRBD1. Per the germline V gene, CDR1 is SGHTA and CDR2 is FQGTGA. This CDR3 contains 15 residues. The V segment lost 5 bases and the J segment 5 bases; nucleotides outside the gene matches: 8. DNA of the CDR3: TGTGCCAGCAGCCAGAACAGGGGGCGCGTAGATACGCAGTATTTT. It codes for CASSQNRGRVDTQYF.

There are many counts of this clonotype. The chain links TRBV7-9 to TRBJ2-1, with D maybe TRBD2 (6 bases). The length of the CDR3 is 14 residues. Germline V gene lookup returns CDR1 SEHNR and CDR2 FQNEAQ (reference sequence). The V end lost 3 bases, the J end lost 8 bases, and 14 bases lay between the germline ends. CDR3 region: CASSFRGTSHEQFF. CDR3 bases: TGTGCCAGCAGCTTTCGGGGGACTTCCCATGAGCAGTTCTTC.

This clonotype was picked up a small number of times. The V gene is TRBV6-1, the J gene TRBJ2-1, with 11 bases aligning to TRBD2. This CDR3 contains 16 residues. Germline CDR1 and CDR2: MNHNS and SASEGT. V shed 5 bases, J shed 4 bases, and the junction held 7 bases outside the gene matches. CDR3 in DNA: TGTGCCAGCAGTTATTTGGGACTAGCGGCTTACAATGAGCAGTTCTTC. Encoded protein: CASSYLGLAAYNEQFF.

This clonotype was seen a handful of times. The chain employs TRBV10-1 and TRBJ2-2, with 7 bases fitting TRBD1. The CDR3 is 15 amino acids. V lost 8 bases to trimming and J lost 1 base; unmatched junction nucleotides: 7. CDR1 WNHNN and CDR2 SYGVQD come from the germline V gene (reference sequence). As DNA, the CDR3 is TGCGCCAGCCTCCCGGGGACAGAGAACACCGGGGAGCTGTTTTTT. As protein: CASLPGTENTGELFF.

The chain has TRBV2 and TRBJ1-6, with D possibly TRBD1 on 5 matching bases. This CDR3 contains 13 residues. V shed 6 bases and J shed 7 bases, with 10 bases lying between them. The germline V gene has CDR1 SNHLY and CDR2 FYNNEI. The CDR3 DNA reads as TGTGCCAGCAGCGGGACGGAAAATTCACCCCTCCACTTT. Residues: CASSGTENSPLHF. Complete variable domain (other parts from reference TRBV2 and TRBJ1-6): EPEVTQTPSHQVTQMGQEVILRCVPISNHLYFYWYRQILGQKVEFLVSFYNNEISEKSEIFDDQFSVERPDGSNFTLKIRSTKLEDSAMYFCASSGTENSPLHFGNGTRLTVT.

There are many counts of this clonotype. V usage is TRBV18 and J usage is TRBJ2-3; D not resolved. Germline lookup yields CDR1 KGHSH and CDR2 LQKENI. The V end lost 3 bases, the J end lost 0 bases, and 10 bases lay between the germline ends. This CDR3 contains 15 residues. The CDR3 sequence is CASSPYTTSTDTQYF. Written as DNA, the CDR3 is TGTGCCAGCTCACCGTACACAACTAGCACAGATACGCAGTATTTT.

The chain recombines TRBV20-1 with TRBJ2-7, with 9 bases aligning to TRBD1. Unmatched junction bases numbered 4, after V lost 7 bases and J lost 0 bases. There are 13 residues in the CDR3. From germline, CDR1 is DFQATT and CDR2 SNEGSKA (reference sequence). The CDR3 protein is CSGQTGGSYEQYF. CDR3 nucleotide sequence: TGCAGTGGGCAGACAGGGGGCTCCTACGAGCAGTACTTC.

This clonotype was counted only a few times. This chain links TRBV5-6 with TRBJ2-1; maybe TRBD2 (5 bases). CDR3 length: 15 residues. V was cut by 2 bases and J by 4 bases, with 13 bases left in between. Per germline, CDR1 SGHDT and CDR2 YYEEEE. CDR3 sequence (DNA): TGTGCCAGCAGCTTACTAGGTATAGTTTACAATGAGCAGTTCTTC. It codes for CASSLLGIVYNEQFF. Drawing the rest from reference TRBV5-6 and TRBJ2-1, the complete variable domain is DAGVTQSPTHLIKTRGQQVTLRCSPKSGHDTVSWYQQALGQGPQFIFQYYEEEERQRGNFPDRFSGHQFPNYSSELNVNALLLGDSALYLCASSLLGIVYNEQFFGPGTRLTVL.

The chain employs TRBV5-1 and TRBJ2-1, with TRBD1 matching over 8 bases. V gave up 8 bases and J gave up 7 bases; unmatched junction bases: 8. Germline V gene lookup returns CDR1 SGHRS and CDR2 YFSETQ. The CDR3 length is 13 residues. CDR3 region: CARGQGKRNEQFF. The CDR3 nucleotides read TGCGCCAGAGGACAGGGAAAAAGGAATGAGCAGTTCTTC.

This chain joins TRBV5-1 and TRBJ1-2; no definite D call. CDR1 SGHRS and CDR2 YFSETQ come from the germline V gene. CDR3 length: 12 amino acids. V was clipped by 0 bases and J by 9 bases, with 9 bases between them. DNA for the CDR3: TGCGCCAGCAGCTTGGCGGGGTATAGCTACACCTTC. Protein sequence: CASSLAGYSYTF.

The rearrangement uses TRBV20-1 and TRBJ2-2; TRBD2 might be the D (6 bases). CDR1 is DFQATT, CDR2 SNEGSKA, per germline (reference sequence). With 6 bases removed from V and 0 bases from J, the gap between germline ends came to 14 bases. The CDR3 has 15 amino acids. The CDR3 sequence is CSAGTSGANTGELFF. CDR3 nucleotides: TGCAGTGCCGGGACTTCGGGCGCGAACACCGGGGAGCTGTTTTTT.

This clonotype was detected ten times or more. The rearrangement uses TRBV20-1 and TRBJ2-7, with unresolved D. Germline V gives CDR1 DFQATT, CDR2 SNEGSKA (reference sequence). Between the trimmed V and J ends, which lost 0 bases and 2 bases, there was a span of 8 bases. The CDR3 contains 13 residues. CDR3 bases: TGCAGTGCTAGAGATTTGACCACCTACGAGCAGTACTTC. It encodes CSARDLTTYEQYF.

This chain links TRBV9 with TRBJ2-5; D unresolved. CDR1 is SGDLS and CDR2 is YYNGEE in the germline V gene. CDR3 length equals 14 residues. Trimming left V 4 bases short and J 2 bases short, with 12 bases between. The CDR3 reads CASSKGLNQETQYF. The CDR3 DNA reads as TGTGCCAGCAGCAAAGGATTGAATCAAGAGACCCAGTACTTC. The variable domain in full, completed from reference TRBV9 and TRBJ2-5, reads DSGVTQTPKHLITATGQRVTLRCSPRSGDLSVYWYQQSLDQGLQFLIQYYNGEERAKGNILERFSAQQFPDLHSELNLSSLELGDSALYFCASSKGLNQETQYFGPGTRLLVL.

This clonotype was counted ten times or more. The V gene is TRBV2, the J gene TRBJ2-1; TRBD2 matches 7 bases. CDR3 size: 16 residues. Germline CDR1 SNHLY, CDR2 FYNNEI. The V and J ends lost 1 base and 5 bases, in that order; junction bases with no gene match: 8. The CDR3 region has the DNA TGTGCCAGCAGTGAAGTCCCCGGGACTACACACAATGAGCAGTTCTTC. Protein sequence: CASSEVPGTTHNEQFF.

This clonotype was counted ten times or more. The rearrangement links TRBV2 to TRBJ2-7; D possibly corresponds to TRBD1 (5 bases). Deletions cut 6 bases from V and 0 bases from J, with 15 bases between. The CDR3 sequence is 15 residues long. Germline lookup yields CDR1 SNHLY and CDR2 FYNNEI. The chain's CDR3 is CASSPRQGHSYEQYF. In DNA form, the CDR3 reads TGTGCCAGCAGCCCCAGGCAGGGTCACTCCTACGAGCAGTACTTC.

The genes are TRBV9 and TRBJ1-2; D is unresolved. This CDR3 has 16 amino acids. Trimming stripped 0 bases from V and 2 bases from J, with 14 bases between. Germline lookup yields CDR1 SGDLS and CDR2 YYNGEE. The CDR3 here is CASSVGVGHPNYGYTF. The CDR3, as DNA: TGTGCCAGCAGCGTAGGGGTAGGCCACCCAAACTATGGCTACACCTTC.